This record covers a single T cell receptor beta chain. A multiplex PCR was run with 60 Vbeta primers and 13 Jbeta primers. Sequencing was performed with immunoSEQ multiplex PCR; in TCRdb, only in-frame clones are kept and a portion is missing. The table records over 100,000 clones, approximately 60% of them present only once. This sample is drawn from a study of cytomegalovirus exposure and HLA in healthy donors. Trimming pared 8 bases from V and 4 bases from J, leaving 17 bases between. Germline loops: CDR1 SGHVS, CDR2 FNYEAQ. This CDR3 has 14 amino acids. The sample comprised PBMCs. The receptor was isolated from a woman aged 25-40 years in good health and CMV-seronegative. This chain joins TRBV7-6 and TRBJ1-2, with D possibly matching TRBD1 (5 bases). The CDR3 spells CASHTLGGSYGYTF. DNA of the CDR3: TGTGCCAGCCACACTCTCGGGGGTAGCTATGGCTACACCTTC.